This T cell receptor beta chain was captured by sequencing in a study of read filtering for tumor transcriptome and immune sequencing. Across the whole study: Mean patient age was 65.9 years, range about 45 to 90; 17 to 20 male, some 15 female. RNA-seq yielded only 85 to 1273 TCR reads, IR-seq about 4 to 10.27 million.

This library used roughly 430 ng RNA and molecular barcoded adaptors spanning alpha/delta and beta/gamma chains. TCRdb passed the reads through MiXCR, listing each CDR3 protein once. Of approximately 40,000 distinct CDR3 sequences in the sample, roughly 13% were seen once. The germline gives CDR1 LGHNA, CDR2 YNFKEQ. The V gene lost 4 bases and the J gene lost 6 bases, with 15 bases spanning the gap. The CDR3 covers 15 residues. This clonotype was seen a handful of times. The TCR was taken from a donor aged 40 or older with multiple myeloma. The gene calls are TRBV4-2 and TRBJ1-4; no reliable D call. Sequenced sample: a population of CD138-negative cells sorted from bone marrow. In nucleotides, the CDR3 is TGTGCCAGCAGCCCCGATCAGCGGTACGATGAAAAACTGTTTTTT. Its translation is CASSPDQRYDEKLFF.